These 15 T cell receptor beta chains were all obtained from the same sample, sequenced in a study of beta chain features in type 1 diabetes. Study-level points and caveats: There was a moderate but significant shortening of TCRB CDR3s in all four CD4+ subsets of Type 1 diabetes patients.

These receptors have no known antigen. Expressed TCRB transcripts were sequenced after all isolated RNA was converted to cDNA. Libraries were prepared by immunoSEQ multiplex PCR; TCRdb keeps only in-frame clonotypes and omits some of them. The top ten hold approximately 2.3% of the sample, which has 100,000 to 150,000 clones, 16% seen once. The specimen sequenced was central memory CD4+ T cells from blood. The source is a young man with type 1 diabetes.

The chain uses TRBV30 and TRBJ1-5; D not certain. CDR3 length: 13 amino acids. Trimming left V 1 base short and J 7 bases short, with 11 bases between. Germline loops: CDR1 GTSNPN, CDR2 SVGIG (reference sequence). The CDR3 here is CAWSGQEGQPQHF. In DNA, the CDR3 is TGTGCCTGGAGTGGCCAGGAGGGACAGCCCCAGCATTTT.

This clone was recorded a few times. The chain recombines TRBV29-1 with TRBJ1-1; 7 nucleotides align to TRBD1. The V segment lost 1 base and the J segment 2 bases; nucleotides outside the gene matches: 7. Germline assignment: CDR1 SQVTM and CDR2 ANQGSEA. The CDR3 totals 15 residues. In nucleotides, the CDR3 is TGCAGCGTTGAAGCCGCGGGACAGCTAAACACTGAAGCTTTCTTT. This encodes CSVEAAGQLNTEAFF.

The V gene is TRBV9, the J gene TRBJ2-3, with D possibly matching TRBD2 (5 bases). In germline, CDR1 is SGDLS, CDR2 YYNGEE. The CDR3 is made up of 16 amino acids. The V gene lost 2 bases and the J gene lost 5 bases, with 18 bases spanning the gap. The CDR3 DNA follows: TGTGCCAGCAGCGTCCCGGTCTCCCGGGGTAAAGATACGCAGTATTTT. The encoded protein is CASSVPVSRGKDTQYF.

This chain links TRBV6-6 with TRBJ2-1; weak D call: TRBD2 (5 bases). V was pared by 5 bases and J by 6 bases, with 14 bases between. This CDR3 comprises 14 residues. Per germline, CDR1 MNHNY and CDR2 SVGAGI (reference sequence). The DNA for the CDR3 is TGTGCCAGCAGTCCAAGGCTAGCAGGCAATGAGCAGTTCTTC. Translating gives CASSPRLAGNEQFF.

CDR3 coding DNA: TGTGCCAGCAGGATGCAGGACAATCAGCCCCAGCATTTT. It is translated as CASRMQDNQPQHF. The chain couples TRBV6-5 to TRBJ1-5, with D uncertain. Germline assignment: CDR1 MNHEY and CDR2 SVGAGI. Trimming took off 6 bases at V and 3 bases at J, with 9 bases between the two ends. This CDR3 region has 13 residues.

This clone was observed a handful of times. At one end, the junction sequence differs from germline, possibly due to a read error. This chain connects TRBV4-2 to TRBJ2-5, with 15 bases fitting TRBD2. CDR3 length equals 16 residues. CDR1 LGHNA and CDR2 YNFKEQ come from the germline V gene. CDR3 in amino acids: CARSQDGLAGGQTQYF. The CDR3 bases are TGTGCCCGCAGCCAAGATGGACTAGCGGGGGGGCAGACCCAGTACTTC.

This clone was seen a few times. V usage is TRBV4-2 and J usage is TRBJ2-5; 8 bases are shared with TRBD2. The CDR3 covers 18 residues. The germline V gene encodes CDR1 LGHNA and CDR2 YNFKEQ. Trimming took 1 base from V and 5 from J; bases not matched to a gene: 15. CDR3 nucleotides: TGTGCCAGCAGCCAAGGGGCGCTGGTACGGGGGGGGCGGGAGACCCAGTACTTC. Protein sequence: CASSQGALVRGGRETQYF.

This clone was seen more than once but under ten times. The junction and the germline gene differ at one end; a read error may be behind it. The V call is TRBV9, the J call TRBJ2-6; 15 bases fit TRBD2. The CDR3 totals 19 residues. The V gene's germline CDR1 is SGDLS and CDR2 YYNGEE. The CDR3 region has the DNA TGTGCCCGCAGCCCCCGGACTAGCGGGGGGGCAGGTGGGGCCAACGTCCTGACTTTC. Protein product: CARSPRTSGGAGGANVLTF.

The table lists this clone with a few counts. The chain uses TRBV7-2 and TRBJ2-3; tentatively, D is TRBD2 (5 bases). V lost 1 base and J 2 bases, leaving 10 bases between the germline ends. The CDR3 is 15 amino acids. Germline values: CDR1 SGHTA, CDR2 FQGNSA. The CDR3 is CASSLVGGYTDTQYF. The CDR3 nucleotides are TGTGCCAGCAGCTTAGTAGGCGGGTACACAGATACGCAGTATTTT.

The genes are TRBV7-2 and TRBJ1-2; D may be TRBD1 (5 bases). Per germline, CDR1 SGHTA and CDR2 FQGNSA. The CDR3 covers 16 residues. Trimming pared 1 base from V and 6 bases from J, leaving 18 bases between. CDR3 loop: CASSLVWAGVRDGYTF. Here the CDR3 DNA reads TGTGCCAGCAGCTTAGTTTGGGCGGGGGTCCGGGATGGCTACACCTTC.

This rearrangement joins TRBV7-2 to TRBJ2-1; 7 nucleotides align to TRBD1. The CDR3 sequence is 15 residues long. The germline CDR1 and CDR2 sequences are SGHTA and FQGNSA. J gave up 7 bases and V 3 bases, and 9 bases lay outside the gene matches. The CDR3 protein is CASSFRQGIRNEQFF. For the CDR3, the DNA is TGTGCCAGCAGCTTCAGACAGGGAATAAGGAATGAGCAGTTCTTC.

This clone has more than one count but fewer than ten. The V and J genes are TRBV7-9 and TRBJ2-5; the match to TRBD2 covers 12 bases. The CDR3 has 18 amino acids. Germline V lookup: CDR1 SEHNR, CDR2 FQNEAQ (reference sequence). V was clipped by 5 bases and J by 1 base; unmatched bases: 11. For the CDR3, the DNA is TGTGCCAGCAGCCGATCGGGACTAGCGGGTGCTTTCCAAGAGACCCAGTACTTC. Its translation: CASSRSGLAGAFQETQYF.

V is TRBV29-1 and J is TRBJ1-2; possible D gene TRBD1, 5 bases. Germline V lookup: CDR1 SQVTM, CDR2 ANQGSEA. This CDR3 is 14 amino acids long. The V and J ends lost 0 bases and 3 bases respectively, with 11 bases between them. The CDR3 sequence is CSVEDWQGYYGYTF. DNA of the CDR3: TGCAGCGTTGAAGATTGGCAGGGATACTATGGCTACACCTTC.

The gene calls are TRBV7-2 and TRBJ1-6; D is perhaps TRBD1 (6 bases). The V gene's germline CDR1 is SGHTA and CDR2 FQGNSA. There are 12 residues in the CDR3. V was pared by 6 bases and J by 10 bases, with 10 bases between. CDR3 sequence reads: CASRSQGSPLHF. The CDR3, as DNA: TGTGCCAGCAGATCACAGGGATCACCCCTCCACTTT. Combining the CDR3 with reference TRBV7-2 and TRBJ1-6 gives the whole variable domain GAGVSQSPSNKVTEKGKDVELRCDPISGHTALYWYRQSLGQGLEFLIYFQGNSAPDKSGLPSDRFSAERTGGSVSTLTIQRTQQEDSAVYLCASRSQGSPLHFGNGTRLTVT.

The V gene is TRBV4-3, the J gene TRBJ2-5, with 9 bases matching TRBD1. The V and J ends lost 4 bases and 5 bases, in that order; junction bases with no gene match: 5. CDR3 size: 14 residues. Germline V gene data show CDR1 as LGHNA and CDR2 as YSLEER. The CDR3 nucleotides are TGCGCCAGCAGCCTCACAGGGGGCGGGGAGACCCAGTACTTC. Protein sequence: CASSLTGGGETQYF.